The source of this TCR beta chain is a study of beta chain features in type 1 diabetes. Study-level results: Patients with type 1 diabetes showed fewer VDJ junction insertions and more deletions. Patients with Type 1 diabetes showed moderately but significantly shorter TCRB CDR3s in all four CD4+ subsets.

Germline CDR1 and CDR2: SGHRS and YFSETQ. The length of the CDR3 is 13 residues. The V end lost 1 base, the J end lost 6 bases, and 7 bases lay between the germline ends. Every isolated RNA sample was fully reverse transcribed, so sequencing captured expressed TCRB transcripts. Here immunoSEQ multiplex PCR was the method, and the copy in TCRdb shows in-frame clones only, minus some. This sample has 300,000 to 350,000 clones, with around 9.3% found just once. A note on this clone: Its specificity is not known.

A sort by CD45RO/CCR7/CD25/CD127/CD95/CD27 yielded CD4+ naive, central memory, regulatory and stem cell-like memory cells. This chain uses TRBV5-1 with TRBJ2-2; unclear D gene. Sequencing was performed on central memory CD4+ T cells from blood. This TCR came from a man aged 25-45 years with type 1 diabetes. CDR3 sequence: CASSLSGPGELFF. For the CDR3, the DNA is TGCGCCAGCAGCTTGAGTGGGCCCGGGGAGCTGTTTTTT.